This TCR beta chain came from a study of shared T cell receptors in the human thymus. A note on this clone: At one end the junction does not follow the germline gene, possibly because of a read error.

Germline V gene data show CDR1 as SGHRS and CDR2 as YFSETQ. CDR3 size: 17 residues. Profiling relied on immunoSEQ multiplex PCR, and the TCRdb table lists in-frame clones only, not all of them. Altogether 720,000 or so clones are present, approximately 83% being singletons, with the ten largest covering roughly 0.01%. The same sample was also used in a study of human thymus T cells.

The origin of this receptor is a girl under three years old with a congenital heart defect. The specimen was thymocytes. This chain uses TRBV5-1 with TRBJ1-1, with D perhaps matching TRBD1 (5 bases). The CDR3 DNA is TGCGCCAGCAGCTCCCACCTAAGGGGCACCCTGAAAACTGAAGCTTTCTTT. Residues: CASSSHLRGTLKTEAFF. The whole variable domain, remainder taken from reference TRBV5-1 and TRBJ1-1, is KAGVTQTPRYLIKTRGQQVTLSCSPISGHRSVSWYQQTPGQGLQFLFEYFSETQRNKGNFPGRFSGRQFSNSRSEMNVSTLELGDSALYLCASSSHLRGTLKTEAFFGQGTRLTVV.